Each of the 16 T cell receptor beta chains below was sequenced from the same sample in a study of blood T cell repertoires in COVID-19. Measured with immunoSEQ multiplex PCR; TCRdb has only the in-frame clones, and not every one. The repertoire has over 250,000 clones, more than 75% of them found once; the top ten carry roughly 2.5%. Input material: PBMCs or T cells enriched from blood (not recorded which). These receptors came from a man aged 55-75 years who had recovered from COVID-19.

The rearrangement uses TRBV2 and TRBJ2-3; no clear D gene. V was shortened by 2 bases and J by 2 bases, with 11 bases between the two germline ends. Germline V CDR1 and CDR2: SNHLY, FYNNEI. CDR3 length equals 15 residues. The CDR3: CASSERGSVTDTQYF. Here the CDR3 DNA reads TGTGCCAGCAGTGAACGAGGTTCGGTCACAGATACGCAGTATTTT.

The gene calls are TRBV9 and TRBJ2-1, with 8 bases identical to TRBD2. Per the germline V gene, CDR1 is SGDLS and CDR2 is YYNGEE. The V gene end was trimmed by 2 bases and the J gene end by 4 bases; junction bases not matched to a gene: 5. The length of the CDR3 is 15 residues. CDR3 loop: CASSVVSGTYNEQFF. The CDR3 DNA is TGTGCCAGCAGCGTCGTTAGCGGGACATACAATGAGCAGTTCTTC.

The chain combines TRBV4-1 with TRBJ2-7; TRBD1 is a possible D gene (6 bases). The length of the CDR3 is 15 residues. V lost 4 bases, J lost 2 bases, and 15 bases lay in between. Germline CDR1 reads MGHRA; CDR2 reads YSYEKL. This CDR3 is CASSLRGPGAYEQYF. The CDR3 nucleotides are TGCGCCAGCAGCCTCCGCGGCCCAGGGGCCTACGAGCAGTACTTC.

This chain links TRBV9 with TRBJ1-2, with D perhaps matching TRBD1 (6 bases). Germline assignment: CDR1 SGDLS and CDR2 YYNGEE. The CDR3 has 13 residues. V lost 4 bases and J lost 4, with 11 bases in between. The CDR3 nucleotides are TGTGCCAGCAGCAGGACAGACATCTATGGCTACACCTTC. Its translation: CASSRTDIYGYTF.

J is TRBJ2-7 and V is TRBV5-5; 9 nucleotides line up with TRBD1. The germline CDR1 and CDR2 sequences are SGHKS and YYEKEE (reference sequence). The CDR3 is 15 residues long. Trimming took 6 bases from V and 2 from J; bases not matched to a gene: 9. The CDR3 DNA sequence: TGTGCCAGCACCACCCTAAGACAGGGGGCCTACGAGCAGTACTTC. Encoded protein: CASTTLRQGAYEQYF.

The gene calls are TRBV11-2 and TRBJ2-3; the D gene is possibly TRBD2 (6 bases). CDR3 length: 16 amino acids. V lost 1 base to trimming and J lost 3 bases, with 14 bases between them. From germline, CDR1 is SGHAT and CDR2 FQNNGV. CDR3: CASSLGLADITDTQYF. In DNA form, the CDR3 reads TGTGCCAGCAGCTTAGGCTTAGCGGATATTACAGATACGCAGTATTTT.

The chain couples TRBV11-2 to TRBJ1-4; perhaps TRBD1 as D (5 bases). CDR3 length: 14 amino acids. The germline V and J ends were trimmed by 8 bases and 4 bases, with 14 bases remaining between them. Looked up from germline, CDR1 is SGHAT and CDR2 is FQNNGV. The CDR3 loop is CASPGGSNNEKLFF. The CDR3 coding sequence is TGTGCCAGCCCTGGGGGGAGCAATAATGAAAAACTGTTTTTT.

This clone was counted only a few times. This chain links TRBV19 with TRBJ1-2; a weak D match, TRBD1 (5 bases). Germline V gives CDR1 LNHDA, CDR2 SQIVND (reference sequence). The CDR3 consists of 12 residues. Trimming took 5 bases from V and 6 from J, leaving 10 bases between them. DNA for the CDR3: TGTGCCAGTAGTCTCAGGGTAGATGGCTACACCTTC. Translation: CASSLRVDGYTF.

The CDR3 DNA reads TGCGCCAGCAGCCACACAGGGGTACGGGAGCTGTTTTTT. It yields the protein CASSHTGVRELFF. The rearrangement uses TRBV4-1 and TRBJ2-2, with 7 bases lining up with TRBD1. This CDR3 is 13 amino acids long. Germline lookup yields CDR1 MGHRA and CDR2 YSYEKL. V dropped 3 bases and J dropped 9; count of bases not matched to a gene: 4.

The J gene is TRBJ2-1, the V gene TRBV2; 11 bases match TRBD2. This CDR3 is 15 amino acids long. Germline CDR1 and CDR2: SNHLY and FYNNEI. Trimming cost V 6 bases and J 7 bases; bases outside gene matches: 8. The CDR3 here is CASRATSGRLNEQFF. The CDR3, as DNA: TGTGCCAGCAGGGCTACTAGCGGGAGACTTAATGAGCAGTTCTTC.

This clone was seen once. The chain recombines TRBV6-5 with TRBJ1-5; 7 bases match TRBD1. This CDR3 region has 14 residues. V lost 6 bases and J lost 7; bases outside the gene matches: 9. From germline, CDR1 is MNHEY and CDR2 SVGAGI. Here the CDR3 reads CASRRDGGQQPQHF. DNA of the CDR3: TGTGCCAGCAGGAGGGATGGGGGACAGCAGCCCCAGCATTTT.

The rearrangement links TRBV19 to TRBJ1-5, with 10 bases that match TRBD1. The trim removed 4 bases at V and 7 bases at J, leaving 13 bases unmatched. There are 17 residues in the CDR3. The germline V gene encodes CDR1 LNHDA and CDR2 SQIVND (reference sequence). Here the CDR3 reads CASSTSRDRGLGQPQHF. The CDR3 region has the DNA TGTGCCAGTAGTACATCCCGGGACAGGGGCTTAGGGCAGCCCCAGCATTTT.

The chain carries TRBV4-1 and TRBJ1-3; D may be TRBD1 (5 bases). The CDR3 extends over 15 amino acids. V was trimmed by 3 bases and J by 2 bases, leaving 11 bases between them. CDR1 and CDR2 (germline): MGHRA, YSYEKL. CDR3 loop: CASSHTTRAGNTIYF. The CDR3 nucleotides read TGCGCCAGCAGCCATACAACCAGGGCTGGAAACACCATATATTTT.

The CDR3 DNA follows: TGTGCCAGCAGCCGCTCTCCGCGGGATGTTCGAGATACGCAGTATTTT. Its translation is CASSRSPRDVRDTQYF. The chain recombines TRBV28 with TRBJ2-3, with D maybe TRBD2 (6 bases). V lost 6 bases to trimming and J lost 5 bases, with 21 bases between them. The CDR3 spans 16 residues. The germline V gene encodes CDR1 MDHEN and CDR2 SYDVKM.

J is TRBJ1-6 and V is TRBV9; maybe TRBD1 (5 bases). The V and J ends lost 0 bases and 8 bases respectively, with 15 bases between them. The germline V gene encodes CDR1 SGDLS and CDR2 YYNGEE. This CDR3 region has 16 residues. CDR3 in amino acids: CASSVVGQLGDSPLHF. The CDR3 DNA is TGTGCCAGCAGCGTAGTGGGTCAGTTAGGGGATTCACCCCTCCACTTT.

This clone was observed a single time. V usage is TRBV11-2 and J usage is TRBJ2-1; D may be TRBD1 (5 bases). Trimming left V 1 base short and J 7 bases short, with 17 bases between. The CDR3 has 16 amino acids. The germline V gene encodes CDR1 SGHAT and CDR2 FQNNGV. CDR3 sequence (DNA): TGTGCCAGCAGCTTAGCAAGGGGTGCCTCCAGGAATGAGCAGTTCTTC. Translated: CASSLARGASRNEQFF.